This T cell receptor (beta chain) was identified during a study of blood T cell repertoires in COVID-19. Study-wide background: The study drew acute and convalescent COVID-19 samples from the United States, Italy and Spain.

Original handling: Cell counts per sample came from amplifying reference gene primers. The method was immunoSEQ multiplex PCR; TCRdb's version includes in-frame clones alone and lacks a portion of them. The V and J calls and clone size come from that table; D and trimming were worked out from the DNA. The data show 250,000 to 350,000 clones, 84% seen once. Between the trimmed V and J ends, which lost 5 bases and 1 base, there was a span of 10 bases. Germline V gene lookup returns CDR1 SGHNT and CDR2 YENEEA. The length of the CDR3 is 14 residues. This sequence originates from a human donor with COVID-19, enrolled during active disease. The donor label of this sample is uncertain. The rearrangement joins TRBV11-3 to TRBJ2-3; tentative D call: TRBD1 (6 bases). Sequencing input: peripheral blood. CDR3 DNA: TGTGCCAGCAGCCCGCGACAGGGCACAGATACGCAGTATTTT. Translation: CASSPRQGTDTQYF.